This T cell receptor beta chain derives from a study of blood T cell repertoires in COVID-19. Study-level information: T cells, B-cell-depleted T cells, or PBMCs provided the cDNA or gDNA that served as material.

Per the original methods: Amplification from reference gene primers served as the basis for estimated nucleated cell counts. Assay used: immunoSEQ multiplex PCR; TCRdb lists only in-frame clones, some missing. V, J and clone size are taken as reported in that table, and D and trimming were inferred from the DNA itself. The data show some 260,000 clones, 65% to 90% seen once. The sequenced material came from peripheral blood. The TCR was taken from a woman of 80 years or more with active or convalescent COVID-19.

Here the CDR3 reads CASSRDREEAFF. The DNA for the CDR3 is TGTGCCAGCAGTCGGGACAGGGAAGAAGCTTTCTTT. The V gene is TRBV6-6, the J gene TRBJ1-1; TRBD1 matches 9 bases. The CDR3 contains 12 residues. The germline gives CDR1 MNHNY, CDR2 SVGAGI (reference sequence). V was pared by 5 bases and J by 8 bases, with 3 bases of the junction left unmatched.